The clone carrying this T cell receptor beta chain turned up a few times. TCRdb re-called the RT-PCR reads through MiXCR, storing one row per CDR3 protein. The table has hundreds of thousands of distinct CDR3 sequences, about 10% seen once; the top ten hold approximately 10%. These data are taken from a study of response to subunit inactivated influenza vaccine. CDR1 MDHEN and CDR2 SYDVKM come from the germline V gene. The CDR3 is 14 residues long. The germline V and J ends were trimmed by 2 bases and 6 bases, with 12 bases remaining between them. This same sample was also part of a study on T cells expressing NK-cell markers. That study adds: The TCR beta cDNA came from 5'RACE template switching with UMIs. Beta-chain profiling covered CD3+CD56+NKG2C+, CD3+CD56+NKG2C- and CD3+CD56-NKG2C+ sorted subsets. T cells sorted in several experiments were restricted to alpha-beta TCR T cells by an anti-gamma-delta TCR antibody. These clonotypes also led the CD3+CD56-NKG2C+ fraction in a few donors.

Sequencing used PBMCs from blood, obtained on the day of vaccination. The receptor was derived from a man aged 50-59 years who received an inactivated influenza vaccine. The chain joins TRBV28 to TRBJ2-3; D is possibly TRBD1 (5 bases). The CDR3 reads CASSLVAGRDTQYF. The DNA for the CDR3 is TGTGCCAGCAGTTTAGTGGCAGGGCGCGATACGCAGTATTTT. Full variable domain (rest looked up from reference TRBV28 and TRBJ2-3): DVKVTQSSRYLVKRTGEKVFLECVQDMDHENMFWYRQDPGLGLRLIYFSYDVKMKEKGDIPEGYSVSREKKERFSLILESASTNQTSMYLCASSLVAGRDTQYFGPGTRLTVL.